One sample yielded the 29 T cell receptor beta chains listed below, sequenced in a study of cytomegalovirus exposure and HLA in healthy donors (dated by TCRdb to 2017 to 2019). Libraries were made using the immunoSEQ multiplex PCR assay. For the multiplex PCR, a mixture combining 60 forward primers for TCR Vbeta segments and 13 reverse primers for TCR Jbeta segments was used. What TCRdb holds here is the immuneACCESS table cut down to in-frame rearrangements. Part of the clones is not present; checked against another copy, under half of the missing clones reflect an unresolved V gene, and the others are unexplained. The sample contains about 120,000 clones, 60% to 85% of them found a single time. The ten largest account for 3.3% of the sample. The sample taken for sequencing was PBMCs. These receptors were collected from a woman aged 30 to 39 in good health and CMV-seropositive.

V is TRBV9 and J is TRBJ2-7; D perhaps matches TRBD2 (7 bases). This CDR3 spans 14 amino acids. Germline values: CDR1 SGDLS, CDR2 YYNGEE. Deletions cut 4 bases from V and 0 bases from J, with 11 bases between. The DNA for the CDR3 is TGTGCCAGCAGCTTAGGGGGGGGCTCCTACGAGCAGTACTTC. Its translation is CASSLGGGSYEQYF. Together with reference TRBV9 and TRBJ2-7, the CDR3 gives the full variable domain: DSGVTQTPKHLITATGQRVTLRCSPRSGDLSVYWYQQSLDQGLQFLIQYYNGEERAKGNILERFSAQQFPDLHSELNLSSLELGDSALYFCASSLGGGSYEQYFGPGTRLTVT.

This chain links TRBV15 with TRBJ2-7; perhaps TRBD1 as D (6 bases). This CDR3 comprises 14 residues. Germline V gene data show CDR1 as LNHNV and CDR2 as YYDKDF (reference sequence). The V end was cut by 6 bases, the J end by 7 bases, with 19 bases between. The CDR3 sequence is CATRTEPGALEQYF. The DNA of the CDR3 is TGTGCCACCAGAACCGAACCAGGGGCCTTGGAGCAGTACTTC.

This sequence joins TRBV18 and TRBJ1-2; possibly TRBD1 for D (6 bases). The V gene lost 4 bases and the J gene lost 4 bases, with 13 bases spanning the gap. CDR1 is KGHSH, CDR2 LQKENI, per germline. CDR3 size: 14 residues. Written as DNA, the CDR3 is TGTGCCAGCTCACGAGAGGCAGGGGTCTATGGCTACACCTTC. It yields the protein CASSREAGVYGYTF.

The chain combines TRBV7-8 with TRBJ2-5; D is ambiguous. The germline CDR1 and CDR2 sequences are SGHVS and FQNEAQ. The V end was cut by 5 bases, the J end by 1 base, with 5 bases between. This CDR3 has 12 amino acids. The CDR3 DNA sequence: TGTGCCAGCAGCCCCAGCCAAGAGACCCAGTACTTC. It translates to CASSPSQETQYF.

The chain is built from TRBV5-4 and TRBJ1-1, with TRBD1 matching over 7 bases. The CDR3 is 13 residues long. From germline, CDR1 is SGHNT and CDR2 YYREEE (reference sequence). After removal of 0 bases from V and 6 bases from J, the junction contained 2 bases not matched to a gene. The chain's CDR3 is CASSLGDRSEAFF. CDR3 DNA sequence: TGTGCCAGCAGCTTGGGGGACAGATCTGAAGCTTTCTTT. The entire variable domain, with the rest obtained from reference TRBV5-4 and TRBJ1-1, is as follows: ETGVTQSPTHLIKTRGQQVTLRCSSQSGHNTVSWYQQALGQGPQFIFQYYREEENGRGNFPPRFSGLQFPNYSSELNVNALELDDSALYLCASSLGDRSEAFFGQGTRLTVV.

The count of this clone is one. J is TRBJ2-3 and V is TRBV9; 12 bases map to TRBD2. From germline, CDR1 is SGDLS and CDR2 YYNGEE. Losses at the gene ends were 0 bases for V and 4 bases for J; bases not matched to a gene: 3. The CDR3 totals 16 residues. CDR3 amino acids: CASSVVLAGGADTQYF. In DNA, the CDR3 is TGTGCCAGCAGCGTAGTACTAGCGGGGGGCGCAGATACGCAGTATTTT.

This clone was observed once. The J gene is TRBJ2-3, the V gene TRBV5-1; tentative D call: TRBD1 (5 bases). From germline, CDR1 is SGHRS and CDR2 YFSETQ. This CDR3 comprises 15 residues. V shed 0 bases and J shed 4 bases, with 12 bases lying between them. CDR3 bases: TGCGCCAGCAGCTTGGCCATTGGACAACCAGATACGCAGTATTTT. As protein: CASSLAIGQPDTQYF.

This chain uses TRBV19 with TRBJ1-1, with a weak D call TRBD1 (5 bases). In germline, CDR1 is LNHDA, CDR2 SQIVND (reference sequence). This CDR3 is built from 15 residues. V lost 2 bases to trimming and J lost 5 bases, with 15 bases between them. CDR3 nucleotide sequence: TGTGCCAGTAGTATATACTCTATGGGGCGGACTGAAGCTTTCTTT. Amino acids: CASSIYSMGRTEAFF.

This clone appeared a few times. Here the CDR3 reads CATSGGSPTGELFF. Written as DNA, the CDR3 is TGTGCCACTAGCGGGGGGTCCCCTACCGGGGAGCTGTTTTTT. The genes are TRBV10-3 and TRBJ2-2; TRBD2 agrees at 11 bases. This CDR3 has 14 residues. Per the germline V gene, CDR1 is ENHRY and CDR2 is SYGVKD. The V segment lost 10 bases and the J segment 5 bases; nucleotides outside the gene matches: 6.

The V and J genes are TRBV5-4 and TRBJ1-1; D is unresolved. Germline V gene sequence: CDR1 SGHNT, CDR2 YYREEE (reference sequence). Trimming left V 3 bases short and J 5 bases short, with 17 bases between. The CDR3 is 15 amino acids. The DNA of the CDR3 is TGTGCCAGCAGCTCCCGACGAAACGCGAGGACTGAAGCTTTCTTT. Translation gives CASSSRRNARTEAFF.

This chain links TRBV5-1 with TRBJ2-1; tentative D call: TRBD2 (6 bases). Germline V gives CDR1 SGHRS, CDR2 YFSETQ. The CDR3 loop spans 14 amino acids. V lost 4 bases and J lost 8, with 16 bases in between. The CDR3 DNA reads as TGCGCCAGCAGCCTGGGACTTGCCTCCTATGAGCAGTTCTTC. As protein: CASSLGLASYEQFF.

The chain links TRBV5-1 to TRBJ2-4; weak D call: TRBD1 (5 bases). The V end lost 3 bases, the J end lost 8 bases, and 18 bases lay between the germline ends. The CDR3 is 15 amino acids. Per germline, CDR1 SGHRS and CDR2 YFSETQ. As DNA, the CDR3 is TGCGCCAGCAGCTCCAAAACAGGCCCCCAGGACATTCAGTACTTC. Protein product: CASSSKTGPQDIQYF.

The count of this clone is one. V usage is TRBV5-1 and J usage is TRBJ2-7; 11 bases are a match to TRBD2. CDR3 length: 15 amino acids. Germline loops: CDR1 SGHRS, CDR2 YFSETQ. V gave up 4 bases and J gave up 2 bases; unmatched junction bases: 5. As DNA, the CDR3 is TGCGCCAGCAGCCCGGGGACTAGCGGCCCCTACGAGCAGTACTTC. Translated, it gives CASSPGTSGPYEQYF.

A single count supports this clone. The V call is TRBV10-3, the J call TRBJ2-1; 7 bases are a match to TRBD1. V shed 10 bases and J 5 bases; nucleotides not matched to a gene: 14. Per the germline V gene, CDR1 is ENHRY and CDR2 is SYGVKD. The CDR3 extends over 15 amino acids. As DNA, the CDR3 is TGTGCCACAGGAAGAGACGGGACAGCAAACAATGAGCAGTTCTTC. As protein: CATGRDGTANNEQFF.

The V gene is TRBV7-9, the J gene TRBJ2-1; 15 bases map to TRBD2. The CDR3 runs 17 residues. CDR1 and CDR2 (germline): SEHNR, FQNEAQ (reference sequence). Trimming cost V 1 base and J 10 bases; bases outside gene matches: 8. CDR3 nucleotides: TGTGCCAGCAGCTTAGGCCTAGGGACTAGCGGGGGGAGAGAGCAGTTCTTC. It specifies CASSLGLGTSGGREQFF.

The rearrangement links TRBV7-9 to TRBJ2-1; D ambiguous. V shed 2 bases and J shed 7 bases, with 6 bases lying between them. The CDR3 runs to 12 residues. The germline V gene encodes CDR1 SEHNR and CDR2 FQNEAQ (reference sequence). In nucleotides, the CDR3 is TGTGCCAGCAGCTTACGGGTGAATGAGCAGTTCTTC. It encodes CASSLRVNEQFF.

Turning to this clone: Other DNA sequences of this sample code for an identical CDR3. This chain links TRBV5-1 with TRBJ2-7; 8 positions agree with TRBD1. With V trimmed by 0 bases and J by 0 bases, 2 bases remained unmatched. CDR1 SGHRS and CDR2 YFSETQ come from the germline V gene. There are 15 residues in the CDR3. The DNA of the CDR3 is TGCGCCAGCAGCTTGGGGGGGACAGGCTCCTACGAGCAGTACTTC. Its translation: CASSLGGTGSYEQYF.

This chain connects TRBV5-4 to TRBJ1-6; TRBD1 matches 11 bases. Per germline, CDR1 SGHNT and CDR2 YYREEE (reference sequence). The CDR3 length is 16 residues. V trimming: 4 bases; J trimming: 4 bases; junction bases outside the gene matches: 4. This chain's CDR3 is CASSEGTGGYNSPLHF. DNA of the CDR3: TGTGCCAGCAGCGAAGGGACAGGGGGTTATAATTCACCCCTCCACTTT.

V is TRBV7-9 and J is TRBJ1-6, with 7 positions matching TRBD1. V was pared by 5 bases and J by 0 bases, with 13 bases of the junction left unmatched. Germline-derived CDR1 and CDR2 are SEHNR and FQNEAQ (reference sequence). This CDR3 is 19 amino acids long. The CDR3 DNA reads TGTGCCAGCAGCGCCACAGGGGTGGGGCATAGCTCCTATAATTCACCCCTCCACTTT. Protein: CASSATGVGHSSYNSPLHF.

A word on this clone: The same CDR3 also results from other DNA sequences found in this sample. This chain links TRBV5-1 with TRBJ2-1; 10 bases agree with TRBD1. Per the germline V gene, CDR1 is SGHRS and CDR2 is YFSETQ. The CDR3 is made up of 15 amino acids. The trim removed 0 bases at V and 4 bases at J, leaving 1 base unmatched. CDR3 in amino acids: CASSLVGQGYNEQFF. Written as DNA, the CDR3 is TGCGCCAGCAGCTTGGTGGGACAGGGGTACAATGAGCAGTTCTTC.

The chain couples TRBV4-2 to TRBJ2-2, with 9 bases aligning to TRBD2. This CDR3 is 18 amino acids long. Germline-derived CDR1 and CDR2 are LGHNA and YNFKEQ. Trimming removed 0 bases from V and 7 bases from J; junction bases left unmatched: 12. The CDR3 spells CASSQELAGGLRVGELFF. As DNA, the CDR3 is TGTGCCAGCAGCCAAGAGTTGGCGGGGGGGCTTAGAGTCGGGGAGCTGTTTTTT.

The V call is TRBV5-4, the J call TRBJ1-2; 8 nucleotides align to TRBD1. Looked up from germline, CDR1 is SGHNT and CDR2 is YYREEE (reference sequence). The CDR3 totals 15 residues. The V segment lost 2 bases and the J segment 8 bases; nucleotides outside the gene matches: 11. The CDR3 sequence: CASSLQGGTGVGYTF. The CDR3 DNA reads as TGTGCCAGCAGCTTACAAGGGGGGACAGGAGTCGGCTACACCTTC. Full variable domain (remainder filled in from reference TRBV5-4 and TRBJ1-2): ETGVTQSPTHLIKTRGQQVTLRCSSQSGHNTVSWYQQALGQGPQFIFQYYREEENGRGNFPPRFSGLQFPNYSSELNVNALELDDSALYLCASSLQGGTGVGYTFGSGTRLTVV.

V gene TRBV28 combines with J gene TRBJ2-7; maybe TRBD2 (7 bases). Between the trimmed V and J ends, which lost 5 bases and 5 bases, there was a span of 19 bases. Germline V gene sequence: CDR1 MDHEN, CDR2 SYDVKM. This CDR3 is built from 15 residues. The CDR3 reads CASSPGGQLLDEQYF. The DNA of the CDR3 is TGTGCCAGCAGTCCGGGAGGACAGCTCCTAGACGAGCAGTACTTC.

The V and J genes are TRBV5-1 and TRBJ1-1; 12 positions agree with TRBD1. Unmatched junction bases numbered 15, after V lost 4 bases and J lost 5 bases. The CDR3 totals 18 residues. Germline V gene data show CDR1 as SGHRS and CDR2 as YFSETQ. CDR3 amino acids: CASSHLPGTGGAGTEAFF. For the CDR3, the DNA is TGCGCCAGCAGCCATCTCCCCGGGACAGGGGGCGCGGGGACTGAAGCTTTCTTT.

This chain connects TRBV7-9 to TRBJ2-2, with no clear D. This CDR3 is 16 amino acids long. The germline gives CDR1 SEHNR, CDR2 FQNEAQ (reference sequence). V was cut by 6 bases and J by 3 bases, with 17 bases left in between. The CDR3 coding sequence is TGTGCCAGCAGGAACCATTACAGCCCCCACACCGGGGAGCTGTTTTTT. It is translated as CASRNHYSPHTGELFF.

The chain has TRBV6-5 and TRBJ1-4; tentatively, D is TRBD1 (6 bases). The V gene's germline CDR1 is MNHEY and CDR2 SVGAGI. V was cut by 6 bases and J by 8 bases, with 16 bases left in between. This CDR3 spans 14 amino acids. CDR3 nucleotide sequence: TGTGCCAGCAGATACAGGGAGGTTAGGGAAAAACTGTTTTTT. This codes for CASRYREVREKLFF.

The CDR3 spells CASSLAGGSGYGYTF. The CDR3 DNA reads TGTGCCAGCAGCTTAGCAGGGGGCTCGGGCTATGGCTACACCTTC. The gene calls are TRBV7-9 and TRBJ1-2; 7 nucleotides align to TRBD1. CDR1 SEHNR and CDR2 FQNEAQ come from the germline V gene (reference sequence). The V segment lost 0 bases and the J segment 4 bases; nucleotides outside the gene matches: 5. The length of the CDR3 is 15 residues. The full variable domain, rest sourced from reference TRBV7-9 and TRBJ1-2, is DTGVSQNPRHKITKRGQNVTFRCDPISEHNRLYWYRQTLGQGPEFLTYFQNEAQLEKSRLLSDRFSAERPKGSFSTLEIQRTEQGDSAMYLCASSLAGGSGYGYTFGSGTRLTVV.

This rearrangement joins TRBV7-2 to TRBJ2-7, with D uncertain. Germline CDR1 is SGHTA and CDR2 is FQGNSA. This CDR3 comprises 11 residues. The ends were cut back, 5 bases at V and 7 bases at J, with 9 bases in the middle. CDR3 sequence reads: CASSPNSEQYF. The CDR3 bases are TGTGCCAGCAGCCCGAACAGTGAGCAGTACTTC. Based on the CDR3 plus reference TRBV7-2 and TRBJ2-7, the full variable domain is GAGVSQSPSNKVTEKGKDVELRCDPISGHTALYWYRQSLGQGLEFLIYFQGNSAPDKSGLPSDRFSAERTGGSVSTLTIQRTQQEDSAVYLCASSPNSEQYFGPGTRLTVT.

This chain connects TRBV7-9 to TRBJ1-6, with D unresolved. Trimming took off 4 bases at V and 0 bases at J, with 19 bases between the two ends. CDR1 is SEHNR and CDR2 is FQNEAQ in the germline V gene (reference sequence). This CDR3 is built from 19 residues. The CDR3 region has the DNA TGTGCCAGCAGCTCCCCCCGGGAGGCCCCTGGCTCCTATAATTCACCCCTCCACTTT. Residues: CASSSPREAPGSYNSPLHF.